One T cell receptor beta chain is described in this entry. A junction end diverges from the germline sequence, so it may reflect a read error. These data come from a study of blood T cell repertoires in COVID-19. Study details: PBMCs, B-cell-depleted T cells, or T cells were the source of the cDNA or gDNA that made up the material.

Donors were grouped by their self-reported clinical history. The CDR3 spans 12 residues. Per the germline V gene, CDR1 is PRHDT and CDR2 is FYEKMQ (reference sequence). Sequencing was performed with immunoSEQ multiplex PCR; in TCRdb, only in-frame clones are kept and a portion is missing. Here the sample spans roughly 500,000 clones, 80% to 90% being singletons. The sequence was collected from a woman aged 60 to 75 who had recovered from COVID-19. Sequenced: PBMCs or T cells enriched from blood (not recorded which). V gene TRBV13 combines with J gene TRBJ2-5; 7 bases fit TRBD1. The CDR3 nucleotides are TGTGCCAGCAGCTTAGGTCGACAGGGCTCCCACTTC. This codes for CASSLGRQGSHF.